This entry concerns a single T cell receptor (beta chain). This specimen belongs to a study of blood T cell repertoires in COVID-19. Using immunoSEQ multiplex PCR, the repertoire was profiled, and TCRdb retains in-frame clones only, with some absent. The repertoire includes about 460,000 clones, approximately 90% of them detected once, and just over 8% sits in the top ten. This CDR3 contains 13 residues. Germline V lookup: CDR1 GTSNPN, CDR2 SVGIG (reference sequence). V lost 5 bases and J 0 bases, leaving 5 bases between the germline ends. This rearrangement joins TRBV30 to TRBJ1-6, with D uncertain. The clonotype comes from an older woman who had recovered from COVID-19. Input material: PBMCs or T cells enriched from blood (not recorded which). The CDR3 sequence is CAWESSYNSPLHF. Written as DNA, the CDR3 is TGTGCCTGGGAGAGCTCCTATAATTCACCCCTCCACTTT.